A single sample gave rise to the 10 T cell receptor beta chains below, sequenced in a study of cytomegalovirus exposure and HLA in healthy donors. This PCR relied on a set of 60 Vbeta primers and 13 Jbeta primers. The table came from immunoSEQ multiplex PCR; TCRdb's copy has only in-frame clones and leaves some out. The table has about 76,000 clones, roughly 76% seen once; the top ten hold 12%. Sequenced material: PBMCs. The source is a male donor in good health and CMV-seropositive.

This clone was observed a few times. The V call is TRBV5-1, the J call TRBJ1-1, with 8 bases matching TRBD1. This CDR3 comprises 14 residues. V was pared by 4 bases and J by 0 bases, with 2 bases of the junction left unmatched. Germline V gene data show CDR1 as SGHRS and CDR2 as YFSETQ. The CDR3 reads CASSQQGVNTEAFF. In DNA, the CDR3 is TGCGCCAGCAGCCAACAGGGGGTGAACACTGAAGCTTTCTTT.

The gene calls are TRBV19 and TRBJ1-2, with D perhaps TRBD1 (6 bases). There are 14 residues in the CDR3. V was cut by 8 bases and J by 4 bases, with 17 bases left in between. Germline V gives CDR1 LNHDA, CDR2 SQIVND (reference sequence). The CDR3 protein is CASETGGQIYGYTF. CDR3 in DNA: TGTGCCAGTGAAACGGGCGGACAGATCTATGGCTACACCTTC. Supplemented by reference TRBV19 and TRBJ1-2, the full variable domain reads DGGITQSPKYLFRKEGQNVTLSCEQNLNHDAMYWYRQDPGQGLRLIYYSQIVNDFQKGDIAEGYSVSREKKESFPLTVTSAQKNPTAFYLCASETGGQIYGYTFGSGTRLTVV.

V is TRBV19 and J is TRBJ1-5; 8 bases align to TRBD1. V shed 4 bases and J 6 bases; nucleotides not matched to a gene: 5. Germline V gene sequence: CDR1 LNHDA, CDR2 SQIVND (reference sequence). This CDR3 spans 14 amino acids. CDR3 protein: CASSSLDRAQPQHF. DNA for the CDR3: TGTGCCAGTAGTAGCCTGGACAGGGCTCAGCCCCAGCATTTT.

The chain links TRBV7-8 to TRBJ1-1; 7 nucleotides agree with TRBD1. This CDR3 comprises 12 residues. The trim removed 8 bases at V and 5 bases at J, leaving 5 bases unmatched. Germline assignment: CDR1 SGHVS and CDR2 FQNEAQ. The CDR3 is CASRQGWTEAFF. In DNA form, the CDR3 reads TGTGCCAGCCGACAGGGATGGACTGAAGCTTTCTTT.

The J gene is TRBJ2-7, the V gene TRBV18; a possible D gene is TRBD2 (5 bases). The CDR3 is made up of 16 amino acids. V was clipped by 8 bases and J by 6 bases, with 26 bases between them. CDR1 KGHSH and CDR2 LQKENI come from the germline V gene. This chain's CDR3 is CASNPSGMSTTREQYF. CDR3 in DNA: TGTGCCAGCAACCCCTCGGGGATGTCTACGACCCGCGAGCAGTACTTC.

This clone showed up just a few times. The V gene is TRBV30, the J gene TRBJ2-7; 11 bases agree with TRBD2. Germline values: CDR1 GTSNPN, CDR2 SVGIG (reference sequence). With V trimmed by 5 bases and J by 9 bases, 12 bases remained unmatched. The CDR3 has 14 amino acids. CDR3 bases: TGTGCCTGGGGGGCCGGACTAGCGGGCTTAGGGCAGTACTTC. It specifies CAWGAGLAGLGQYF.

This clone was seen only a few times. The chain has TRBV7-6 and TRBJ1-2, with D unresolved. Trimming removed 5 bases from V and 6 bases from J, with 7 bases in between. Looked up from germline, CDR1 is SGHVS and CDR2 is FNYEAQ. The CDR3 is 11 residues long. The CDR3 DNA reads TGTGCCAGCAGCCGCGGGGATGGCTACACCTTC. As protein: CASSRGDGYTF. The full variable domain, its missing parts supplied by reference TRBV7-6 and TRBJ1-2, is GAGVSQSPRYKVTKRGQDVALRCDPISGHVSLYWYRQALGQGPEFLTYFNYEAQQDKSGLPNDRFSAERPEGSISTLTIQRTEQRDSAMYRCASSRGDGYTFGSGTRLTVV.

The chain carries TRBV5-1 and TRBJ2-1; weak D call: TRBD2 (5 bases). The CDR3 is 14 residues long. V was pared by 2 bases and J by 6 bases, with 12 bases between. Looked up from germline, CDR1 is SGHRS and CDR2 is YFSETQ. The CDR3 sequence: CASSLAEPGNEQFF. The CDR3 DNA reads as TGCGCCAGCAGCTTAGCGGAGCCTGGCAATGAGCAGTTCTTC.

This clone has just a few counts. The chain recombines TRBV25-1 with TRBJ2-1; 13 bases fit TRBD2. Germline CDR1 and CDR2: MGHDK and SYGVNS. J gave up 6 bases and V 7 bases, and 9 bases lay outside the gene matches. There are 16 residues in the CDR3. The CDR3 DNA follows: TGTGCCAGCACCCCGGAGACTAGCGGGAGGTTCAATGAGCAGTTCTTC. It encodes CASTPETSGRFNEQFF.

The V call is TRBV7-9, the J call TRBJ1-1; D call uncertain. The germline V gene encodes CDR1 SEHNR and CDR2 FQNEAQ (reference sequence). V lost 6 bases and J lost 4, with 6 bases in between. This CDR3 is 11 amino acids long. As DNA, the CDR3 is TGTGCCAGCAGGCTCGGCACTGAAGCTTTCTTT. Protein product: CASRLGTEAFF.